Listed below are T cell receptor beta chains from one sample, sequenced in a study of Ad26.COV2.S vaccination and SARS-CoV-2 variants. Clones were read by immunoSEQ multiplex PCR, and TCRdb kept only the in-frame ones, dropping some. The sample lists roughly 700,000 clones, approximately 88% occurring once. The sequencing here drew on peripheral blood, taken in a trial of Ad26.COV2.S vaccine versus placebo. These TCRs come from a person between 18 and 60 years old who received the Ad26.COV2.S COVID-19 vaccine or a placebo. The CDR3 runs from the conserved cysteine through the conserved F or W. The D gene is left open where the match is weak.

J gene,V gene,D gene,CDR3 protein
TRBJ1-2,TRBV16,TRBD1,CASSLTDRVNGYTF
TRBJ1-4,TRBV29-1,.,CSVQSDTGTNEKLFF
TRBJ2-3,TRBV18,TRBD2,CASSPSGGASSTDTQYF
TRBJ2-6,TRBV25-1,TRBD1,CASSWTGNVLTF
TRBJ2-7,TRBV27,.,CASSLSSSGEQYF
TRBJ1-3,TRBV6-5,.,CASRSRNTIYF
TRBJ1-4,TRBV7-2,TRBD1,CASSLGQGSEKLFF
TRBJ2-7,TRBV3-1/TRBV3-2,TRBD2,CASSGSGRGYEQYF
TRBJ2-3,TRBV18,.,CASSPTSIGTDTQYF
TRBJ1-4,TRBV7-6,.,CASSLEAGGISDEKLFF
TRBJ1-6,TRBV19,TRBD1,CASSIRRTGDSPLHF
TRBJ2-5,TRBV9,.,CASSVVGQETQYF